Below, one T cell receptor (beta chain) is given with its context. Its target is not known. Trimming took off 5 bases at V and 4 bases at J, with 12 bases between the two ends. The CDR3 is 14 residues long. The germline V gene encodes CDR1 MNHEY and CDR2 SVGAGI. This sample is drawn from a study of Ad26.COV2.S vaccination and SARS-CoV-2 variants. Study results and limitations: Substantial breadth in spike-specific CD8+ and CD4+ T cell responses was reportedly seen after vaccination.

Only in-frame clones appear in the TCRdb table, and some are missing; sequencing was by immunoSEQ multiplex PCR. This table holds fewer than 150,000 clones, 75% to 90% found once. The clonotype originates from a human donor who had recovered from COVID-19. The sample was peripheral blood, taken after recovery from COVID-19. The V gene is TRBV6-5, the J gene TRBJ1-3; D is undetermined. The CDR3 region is CASSPSGKGNTIYF. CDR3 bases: TGTGCCAGCAGTCCATCAGGAAAGGGAAACACCATATATTTT.